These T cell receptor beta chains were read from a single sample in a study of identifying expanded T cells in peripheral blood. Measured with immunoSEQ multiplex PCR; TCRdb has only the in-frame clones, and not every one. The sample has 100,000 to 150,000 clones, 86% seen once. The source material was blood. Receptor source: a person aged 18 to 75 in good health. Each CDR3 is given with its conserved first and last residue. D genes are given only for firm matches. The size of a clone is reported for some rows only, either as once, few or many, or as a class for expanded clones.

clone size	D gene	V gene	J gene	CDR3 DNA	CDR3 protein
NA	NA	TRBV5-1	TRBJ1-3	TGCGCCAGCAGCTTGACGAGGGGAGACACCATATATTTT	CASSLTRGDTIYF
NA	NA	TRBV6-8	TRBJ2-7	TGTGCCAGCAGCCGGGACCCCAGCTCCTACGAGCAGTACTTC	CASSRDPSSYEQYF
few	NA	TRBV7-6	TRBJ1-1	TGTGCCAGCAGCTTACGGGGCACTGAAGCTTTCTTT	CASSLRGTEAFF
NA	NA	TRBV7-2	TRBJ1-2	TGTGCCAGCAGCCCGGGCAGGGAAAATGGCTACACCTTC	CASSPGRENGYTF
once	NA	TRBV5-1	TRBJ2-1	TGCGCCAGCAGGAGACGCGCGAACAATGAGCAGTTCTTC	CASRRRANNEQFF
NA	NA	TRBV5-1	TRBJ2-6	TGCGCCAGCAGCGTTCAGGGATCTGGGGCCAACGTCCTGACTTTC	CASSVQGSGANVLTF
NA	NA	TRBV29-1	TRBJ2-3	TGCAGCGTTGGGAACAAATTGGGAGCTAGTCCGCAGTATTTT	CSVGNKLGASPQYF
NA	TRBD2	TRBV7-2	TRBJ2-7	TGTGCCAGCAGCTTCCGGACTAGCGGGGGGGGTCCCTACGAGCAGTACTTC	CASSFRTSGGGPYEQYF
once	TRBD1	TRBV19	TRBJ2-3	TGTGCCAGTAGCCCCCCGGGACAGGGCGCAGATACGCAGTATTTT	CASSPPGQGADTQYF
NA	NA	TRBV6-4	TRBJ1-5	TGTGCCAGCAGGGATAATCAGCCCCAGCATTTT	CASRDNQPQHF
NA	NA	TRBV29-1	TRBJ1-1	TGCAGCGTAAGATGGGGGGGAGACACTGAAGCTTTCTTT	CSVRWGGDTEAFF
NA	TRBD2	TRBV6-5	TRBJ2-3	TGTGCCAGCAGGAGCGGGGGGTCACCCACAGATACGCAGTATTTT	CASRSGGSPTDTQYF
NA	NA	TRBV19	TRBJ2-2	TGTGCCAGTAGTAGTGGAAACACCGGGGAGCTGTTTTTT	CASSSGNTGELFF
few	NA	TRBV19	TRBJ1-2	TGTGCCAGTAGTACCCAACAGGGTGTCGGCTACACCTTC	CASSTQQGVGYTF
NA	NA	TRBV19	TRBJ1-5	TGTGCCAGTAGTTACCAGGGTTTTGGTCAGCCCCAGCATTTT	CASSYQGFGQPQHF
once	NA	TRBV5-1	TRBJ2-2	TGCGCCAGCAGCGAGGAGGATGCCGGGGAGCTGTTTTTT	CASSEEDAGELFF
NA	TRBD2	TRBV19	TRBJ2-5	TGTGCCAGTAGTCGGGGGGGAGGGCAAGAGACCCAGTACTTC	CASSRGGGQETQYF
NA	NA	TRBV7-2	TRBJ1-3	TGTGCCAGCAGCCTCGTCGCGACGCTCTTCTCTGGAAACACCATATATTTT	CASSLVATLFSGNTIYF
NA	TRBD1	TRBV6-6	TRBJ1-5	TGTGCCAGCAGATCGGGACAGGGGGCGAATCAGCCCCAGCATTTT	CASRSGQGANQPQHF
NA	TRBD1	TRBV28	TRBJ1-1	TGTGCCAGCAGTCCCGGGACAGCGGTACAAGAAGCTTTCTTT	CASSPGTAVQEAFF
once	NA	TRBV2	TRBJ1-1	TGTGCCAGCATGGAGCGGATGAACACTGAAGCTTTCTTT	CASMERMNTEAFF
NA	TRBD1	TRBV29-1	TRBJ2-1	TGCAGCTATGCTGGGACAGGGGGCAATGAGCAGTTCTTC	CSYAGTGGNEQFF
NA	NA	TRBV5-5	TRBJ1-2	TGTGCCAGCAGCTTGCTTCTGGGACGGGAATATGGCTACACCTTC	CASSLLLGREYGYTF
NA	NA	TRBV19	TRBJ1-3	TGTGCCAGTCGCGGGGGGGGCACTGGAAACACCATATATTTT	CASRGGGTGNTIYF
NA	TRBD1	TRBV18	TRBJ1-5	TGTGCCAGCTCGACAGGGGGCCCGAATCAGCCCCAGCATTTT	CASSTGGPNQPQHF
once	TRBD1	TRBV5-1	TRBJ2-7	TGCGCCAGCAGCTTGGCAGGACAGGCCTACGAGCAGTACTTC	CASSLAGQAYEQYF
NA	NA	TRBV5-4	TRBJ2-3	TGTGCCAGCAGCTTGGAAAGCTTCAATTTT	CASSLESFNF
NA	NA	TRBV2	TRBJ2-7	TGTGCCAGCAGCCTGACCTACGAGCAGTACTTC	CASSLTYEQYF
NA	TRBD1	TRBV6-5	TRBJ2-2	TGTGCCAGCAGTTCCAAAGGGGCAGGGGGCAACGGGGAGCTGTTTTTT	CASSSKGAGGNGELFF
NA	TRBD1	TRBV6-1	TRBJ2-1	TGTGCCAGCAGTGACCGGGACAGGGTAAATGAGCAGTTCTTC	CASSDRDRVNEQFF
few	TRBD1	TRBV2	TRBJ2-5	TGTGCCAGCAGTGAAACAGGGGGATGGGAGACCCAGTACTTC	CASSETGGWETQYF
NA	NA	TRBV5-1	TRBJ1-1	TGCGCCAGCAGCGGGGGAGATCAGTGGGGTTTAGCTTTCTTT	CASSGGDQWGLAFF
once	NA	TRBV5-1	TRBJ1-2	TGCGCCAGCCGTCTGGGATCCCGGAGCAACTATGGCTACACCTTC	CASRLGSRSNYGYTF
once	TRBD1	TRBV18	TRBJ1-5	TGTGCCAGCTCGGCCGGGACAGAAAATCAGCCCCAGCATTTT	CASSAGTENQPQHF
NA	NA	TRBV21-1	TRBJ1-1	TGTGCCAGCAGCAAAGCGCGGAGCAGACGCAGGAACACTGAAGCTTTCTTT	CASSKARSRRRNTEAFF
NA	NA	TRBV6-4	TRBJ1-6	TGTGCCAGCAGTGATAACCGGAAGAGCTCCTATAATTCACCCCTCCACTTT	CASSDNRKSSYNSPLHF
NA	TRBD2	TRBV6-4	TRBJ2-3	TGTGCCAGCAGTGCGGGGGGGCTAGGCACAGATACGCAGTATTTT	CASSAGGLGTDTQYF
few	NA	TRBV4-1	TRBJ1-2	TGCGCCAGCAGCCAAGGATCCTTCTATGGCTACACCTTC	CASSQGSFYGYTF
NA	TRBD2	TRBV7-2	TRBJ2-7	TGTGCCAGCAGCTTAGGGCTAGCGGACGAGCAGTACTTC	CASSLGLADEQYF
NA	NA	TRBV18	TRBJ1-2	TGTGCCAGCTCCACCCGGGAAGTAGATGGCTACACCTTC	CASSTREVDGYTF
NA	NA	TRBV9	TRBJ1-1	TGTGCCAGCAGCGTAGGGCCTTGGGACACTGAAGCTTTCTTT	CASSVGPWDTEAFF
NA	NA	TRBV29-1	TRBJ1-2	TGCAGCGTTGAAAAAGATGGCTACACCTTC	CSVEKDGYTF
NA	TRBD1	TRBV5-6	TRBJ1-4	TGTGCCAGCAGCTTTTTCAGCGGGACAGATAATGAAAAACTGTTTTTT	CASSFFSGTDNEKLFF
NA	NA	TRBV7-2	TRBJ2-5	TGTGCCAGCAGCTCGGGTTACAAGATGATCCAGTACTTC	CASSSGYKMIQYF
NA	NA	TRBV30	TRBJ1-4	TGTGCCTGGAGTCCGGACAGACAAAAACTGTTTTTT	CAWSPDRQKLFF
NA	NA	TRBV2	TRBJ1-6	TGTGCCAGCAATACGCCAACGGGCAATTCACCCCTCCACTTT	CASNTPTGNSPLHF